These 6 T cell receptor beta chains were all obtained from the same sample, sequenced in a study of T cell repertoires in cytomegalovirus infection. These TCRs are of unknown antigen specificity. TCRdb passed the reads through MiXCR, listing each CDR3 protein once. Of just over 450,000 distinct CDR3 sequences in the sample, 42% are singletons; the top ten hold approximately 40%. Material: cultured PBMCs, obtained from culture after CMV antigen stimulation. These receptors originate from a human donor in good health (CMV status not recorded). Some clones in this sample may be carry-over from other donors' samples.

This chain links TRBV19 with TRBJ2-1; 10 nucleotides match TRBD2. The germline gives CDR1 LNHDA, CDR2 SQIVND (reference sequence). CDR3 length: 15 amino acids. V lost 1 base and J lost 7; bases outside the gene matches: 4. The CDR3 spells CASSIVDSGGNEQFF. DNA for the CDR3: TGTGCCAGTAGTATAGTGGATAGCGGGGGGAATGAGCAGTTCTTC.

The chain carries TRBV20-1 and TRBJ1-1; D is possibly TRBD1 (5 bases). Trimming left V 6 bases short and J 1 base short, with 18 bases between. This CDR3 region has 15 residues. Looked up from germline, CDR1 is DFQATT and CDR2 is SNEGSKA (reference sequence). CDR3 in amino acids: CSARNRKTANTEAFF. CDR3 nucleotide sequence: TGCAGTGCCAGAAATAGGAAGACAGCGAACACTGAAGCTTTCTTT.

Here the CDR3 reads CASSLGLGGEKLFF. The CDR3 nucleotides read TGCGCCAGCAGCCTAGGGCTCGGAGGGGAAAAACTGTTTTTT. The chain carries TRBV4-3 and TRBJ1-4; no definite D call. The CDR3 extends over 14 amino acids. Germline V CDR1 and CDR2: LGHNA, YSLEER. Trimming took off 4 bases at V and 8 bases at J, with 14 bases between the two ends.

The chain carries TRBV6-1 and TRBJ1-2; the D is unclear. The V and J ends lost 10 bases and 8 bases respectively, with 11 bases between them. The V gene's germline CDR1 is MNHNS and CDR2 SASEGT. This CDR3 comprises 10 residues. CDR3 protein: CATEPWGYTF. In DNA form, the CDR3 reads TGTGCCACCGAGCCTTGGGGCTACACCTTC.

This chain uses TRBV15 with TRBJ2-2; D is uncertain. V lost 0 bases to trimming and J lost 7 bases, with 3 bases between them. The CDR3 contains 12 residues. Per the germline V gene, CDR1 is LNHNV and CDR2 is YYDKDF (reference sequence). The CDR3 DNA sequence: TGTGCCACCAGCAGAGACGACGGGGAGCTGTTTTTT. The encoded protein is CATSRDDGELFF.

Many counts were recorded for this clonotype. CDR3 nucleotides: TGTGCCAGCAGCTTAGCGGGCCTGGGGAACACTGAAGCTTTCTTT. Translating it yields CASSLAGLGNTEAFF. The J gene is TRBJ1-1, the V gene TRBV7-8, with D uncertain. There are 15 residues in the CDR3. Per the germline V gene, CDR1 is SGHVS and CDR2 is FQNEAQ. V lost 0 bases and J lost 1, with 9 bases in between.